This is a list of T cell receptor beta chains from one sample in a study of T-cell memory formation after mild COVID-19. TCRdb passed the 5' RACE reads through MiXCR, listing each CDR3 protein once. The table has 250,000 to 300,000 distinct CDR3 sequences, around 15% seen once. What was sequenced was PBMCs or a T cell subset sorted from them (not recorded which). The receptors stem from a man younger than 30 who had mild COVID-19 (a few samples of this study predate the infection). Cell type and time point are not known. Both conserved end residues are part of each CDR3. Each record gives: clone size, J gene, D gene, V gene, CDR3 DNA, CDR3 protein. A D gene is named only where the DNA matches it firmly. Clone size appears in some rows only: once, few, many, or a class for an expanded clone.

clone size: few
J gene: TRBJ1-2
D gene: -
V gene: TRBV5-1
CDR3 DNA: TGCGCCAGCAGCTCACGATCCGGAACTTATGGCTACACCTTC
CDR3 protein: CASSSRSGTYGYTF

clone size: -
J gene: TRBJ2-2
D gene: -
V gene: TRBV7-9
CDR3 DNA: TGTGCCAGCAGCTTATCCCTAACAGGGAACACCGGGGAGCTGTTTTTT
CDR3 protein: CASSLSLTGNTGELFF

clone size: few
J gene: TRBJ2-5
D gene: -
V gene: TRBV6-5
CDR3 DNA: TGTGCCAGCAGTTACCTCGGTAGCGAGGTGGAGACCCAGTACTTC
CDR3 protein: CASSYLGSEVETQYF

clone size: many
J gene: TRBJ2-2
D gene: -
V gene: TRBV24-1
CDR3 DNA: TGTGCCGTAAGAGAAACTTACACCGGGGAGCTGTTTTTT
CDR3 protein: CAVRETYTGELFF

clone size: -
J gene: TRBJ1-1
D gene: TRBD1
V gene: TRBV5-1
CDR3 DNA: TGCGCCAGCAGCCAAGGACAGGGTCGGCACACTGAAGCTTTCTTT
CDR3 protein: CASSQGQGRHTEAFF

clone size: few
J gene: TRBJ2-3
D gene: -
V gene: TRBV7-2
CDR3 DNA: TGTGCCAGCAGCCCTAATCCACGCCCTTGCACAGATACGCAGTATTTT
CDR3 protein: CASSPNPRPCTDTQYF

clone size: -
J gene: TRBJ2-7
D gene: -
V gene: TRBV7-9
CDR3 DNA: TGTGCCAGCAGCTTACGGGGAGACTACGAGCAGTACTTC
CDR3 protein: CASSLRGDYEQYF

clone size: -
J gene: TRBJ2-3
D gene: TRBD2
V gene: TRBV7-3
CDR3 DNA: TGTGCCAGCAGCTTAACGTCGGCTAGCGGACGCACAGATACGCAGTATTTT
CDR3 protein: CASSLTSASGRTDTQYF

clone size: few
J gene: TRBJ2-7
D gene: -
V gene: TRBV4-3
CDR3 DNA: TGCGCCAGCAGCCAAGATCCGGGGGAAACCTACGAGCAGTACTTC
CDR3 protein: CASSQDPGETYEQYF

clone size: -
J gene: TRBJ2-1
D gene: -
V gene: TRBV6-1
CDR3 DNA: TGTGCCAGCAGTGGAGTGTCGACGGGTGAGCAGTTCTTC
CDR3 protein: CASSGVSTGEQFF

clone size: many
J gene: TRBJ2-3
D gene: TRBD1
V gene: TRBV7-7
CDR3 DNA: TGTGCCAGCAGCTCCGGACAGGCTACAGATACGCAGTATTTT
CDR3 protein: CASSSGQATDTQYF

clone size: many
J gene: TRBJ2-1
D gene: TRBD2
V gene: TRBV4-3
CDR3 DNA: TGCGCCAGCAGCCCCGGGACTAGCGGCTACAATGAGCAGTTCTTC
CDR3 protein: CASSPGTSGYNEQFF

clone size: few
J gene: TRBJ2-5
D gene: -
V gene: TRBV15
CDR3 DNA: TGTGCCACCAGCAGACGGAGAGAGACCCAGTACTTC
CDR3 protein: CATSRRRETQYF

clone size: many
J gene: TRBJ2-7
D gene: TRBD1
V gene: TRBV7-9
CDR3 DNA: TGTGCCAGCAGCCGGGACAGTTCCTACGAGCAGTACTTC
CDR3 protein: CASSRDSSYEQYF

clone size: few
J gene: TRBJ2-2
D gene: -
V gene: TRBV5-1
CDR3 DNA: TGCGCCAGCAGCTTTACAGGGAATACCGGGGAGCTGTTTTTT
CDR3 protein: CASSFTGNTGELFF

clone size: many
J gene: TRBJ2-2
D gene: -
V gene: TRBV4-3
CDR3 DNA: TGCGCCAGCAGCCACGTGGGCACCGGGGAGCTGTTTTTT
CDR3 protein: CASSHVGTGELFF

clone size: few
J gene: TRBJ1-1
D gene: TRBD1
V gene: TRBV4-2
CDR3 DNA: TGTGCCAGCAGCCAGATACCGGGACAGGGGAACACTGAAGCTTTCTTT
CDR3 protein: CASSQIPGQGNTEAFF

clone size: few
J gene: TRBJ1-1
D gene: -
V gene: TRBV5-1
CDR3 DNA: TGCGCCAGCAGCTTGGCTTTCGACGGTACTGAAGCTTTCTTT
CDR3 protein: CASSLAFDGTEAFF

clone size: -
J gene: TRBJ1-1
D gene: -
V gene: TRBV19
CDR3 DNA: TGTGCCAGTAGTAAGGCTGCCGGGGGAACCACTGAAGCTTTCTTT
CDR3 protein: CASSKAAGGTTEAFF

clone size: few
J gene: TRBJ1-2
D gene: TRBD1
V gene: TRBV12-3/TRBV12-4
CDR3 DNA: TGTGCCAGCAGCCCGCCTGGACAGGGCCGCTATGGCTACACCTTC
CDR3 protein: CASSPPGQGRYGYTF

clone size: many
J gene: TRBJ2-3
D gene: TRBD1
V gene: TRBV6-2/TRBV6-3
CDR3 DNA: TGTGCCAGCAGTTCCGGACAGGGGGCTACAGATACGCAGTATTTT
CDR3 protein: CASSSGQGATDTQYF

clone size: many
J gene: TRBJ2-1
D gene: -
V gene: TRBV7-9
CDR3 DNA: TGTGCCAGCAGCTTCTACCGGAGTAGTTCCCACAATGAGCAGTTCTTC
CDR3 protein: CASSFYRSSSHNEQFF

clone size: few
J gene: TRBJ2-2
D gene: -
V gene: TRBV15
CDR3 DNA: TGTGCCACCAGCAGACGGGCCGCCAGAACCGGGGAGCTGTTTTTT
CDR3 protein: CATSRRAARTGELFF

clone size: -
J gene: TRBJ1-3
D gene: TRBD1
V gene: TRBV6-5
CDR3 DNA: TGTGCCACCGGACAGGGGGCCTTCTCTAGAAACACCATATATTTT
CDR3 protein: CATGQGAFSRNTIYF

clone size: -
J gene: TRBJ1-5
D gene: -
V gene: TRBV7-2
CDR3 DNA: TGTGCCAGCAGCTGGCCGGGAGGCAATCAGCCCCAGCATTTT
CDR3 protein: CASSWPGGNQPQHF

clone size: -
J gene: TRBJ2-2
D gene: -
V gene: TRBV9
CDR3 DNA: TGTGCCAGCAGCGTAGCTGACGGCACCGGGGAGCTGTTTTTT
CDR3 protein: CASSVADGTGELFF

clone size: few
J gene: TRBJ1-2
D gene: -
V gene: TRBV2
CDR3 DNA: TGTGCCAGCAGTGGGCAGTGGAATAACTATGGCTACACCTTC
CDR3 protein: CASSGQWNNYGYTF

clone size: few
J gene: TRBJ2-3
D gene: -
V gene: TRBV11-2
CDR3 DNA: TGTGCCAGCAGCCCCGGGGAAGTGAGCACAGATACGCAGTATTTT
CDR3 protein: CASSPGEVSTDTQYF

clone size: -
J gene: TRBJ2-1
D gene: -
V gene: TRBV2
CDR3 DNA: TGTGCCAGCAGTGATGGTCGTTACAATGAGCAGTTCTTC
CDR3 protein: CASSDGRYNEQFF

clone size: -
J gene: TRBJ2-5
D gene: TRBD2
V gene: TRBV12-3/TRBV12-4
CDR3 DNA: TGTGCCAGCATGACGGGGAGGGACCCCCGTGAGACCCAGTACTTC
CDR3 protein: CASMTGRDPRETQYF

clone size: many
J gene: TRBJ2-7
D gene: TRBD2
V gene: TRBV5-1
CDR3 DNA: TGCGCCAGCAGCGAACTAGCGGGGGGAACCTACGAGCAGTACTTC
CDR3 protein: CASSELAGGTYEQYF

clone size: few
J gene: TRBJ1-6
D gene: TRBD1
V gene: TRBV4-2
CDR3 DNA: TGTGCCAGCAGCCAGGTGGGACAGGACTATAATTCACCCCTCCACTTT
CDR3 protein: CASSQVGQDYNSPLHF

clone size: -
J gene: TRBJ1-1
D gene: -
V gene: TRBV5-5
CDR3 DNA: TGTGCCAGCAGCTTGCAGGCCGCCTTGAACACTGAAGCTTTCTTT
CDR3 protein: CASSLQAALNTEAFF

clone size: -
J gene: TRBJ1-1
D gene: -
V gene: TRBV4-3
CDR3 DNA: TGCGCCAGCAGCCAAGGGCTCCCGCTAACTGAAGCTTTCTTT
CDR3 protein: CASSQGLPLTEAFF

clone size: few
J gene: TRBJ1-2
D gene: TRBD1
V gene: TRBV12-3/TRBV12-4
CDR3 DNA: TGTGCCAGCAGCAGGGGGCGGGGCTATGGCTACACCTTC
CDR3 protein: CASSRGRGYGYTF

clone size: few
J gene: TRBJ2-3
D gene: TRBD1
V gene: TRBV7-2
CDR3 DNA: TGTGCCACTGGGACAGGGGCGGGAGATACGCAGTATTTT
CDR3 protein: CATGTGAGDTQYF

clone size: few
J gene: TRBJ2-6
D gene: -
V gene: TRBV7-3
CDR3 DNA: TGTGCCAGCGGGGTGTCTGGGGCCAACGTCCTGACTTTC
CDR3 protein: CASGVSGANVLTF

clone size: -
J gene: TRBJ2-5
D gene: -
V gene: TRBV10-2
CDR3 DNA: TGCGCCAGTCTTAGACCAGAATTGGAGACCCAGTACTTC
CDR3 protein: CASLRPELETQYF

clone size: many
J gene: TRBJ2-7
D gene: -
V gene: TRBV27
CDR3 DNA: TGTGCCAGCAGTTCTTTGGTGGGGGGCTACCATACCACCCGGCAGTACTTC
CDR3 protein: CASSSLVGGYHTTRQYF

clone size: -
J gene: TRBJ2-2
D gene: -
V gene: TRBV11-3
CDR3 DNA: TGTGCCAGCACGGATCGGCGGCGGGGCGACACCGGGGAGCTGTTTTTT
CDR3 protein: CASTDRRRGDTGELFF

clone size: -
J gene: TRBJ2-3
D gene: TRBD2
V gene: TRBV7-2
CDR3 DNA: TGTGCCAGCAGCTTAGTTCCCGGGGGGAGCACAGATACGCAGTATTTT
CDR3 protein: CASSLVPGGSTDTQYF

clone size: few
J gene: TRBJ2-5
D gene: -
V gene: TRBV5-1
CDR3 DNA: TGCGCCAGCAGCCGAGGCTGGATAGCTGTACAAGAGACCCAGTACTTC
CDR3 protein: CASSRGWIAVQETQYF

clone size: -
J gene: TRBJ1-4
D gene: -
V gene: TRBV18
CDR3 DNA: TGTGCCAGCCTTCCATCGGGGGGATGCGAAAAACTGTTTTTT
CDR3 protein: CASLPSGGCEKLFF

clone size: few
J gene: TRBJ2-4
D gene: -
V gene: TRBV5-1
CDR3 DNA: TGCGCCAGCACCCTGGAATCGGGGGCCAAAAACATTCAGTACTTC
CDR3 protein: CASTLESGAKNIQYF

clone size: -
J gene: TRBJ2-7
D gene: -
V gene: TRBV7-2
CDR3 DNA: TGTGCCAGCAGCTTACGGCACCCCTACGAGCAGTACTTC
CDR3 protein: CASSLRHPYEQYF

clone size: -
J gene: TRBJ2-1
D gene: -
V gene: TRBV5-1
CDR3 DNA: TGCGCCAGCAGCCCTCGGGGAGAAGGCAGCGACAATGAGCAGTTCTTC
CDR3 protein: CASSPRGEGSDNEQFF

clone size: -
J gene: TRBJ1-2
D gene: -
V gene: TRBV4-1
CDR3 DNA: TGCGCCAGCAGACAGGACGTCGGATATGGCTACACCTTC
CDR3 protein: CASRQDVGYGYTF

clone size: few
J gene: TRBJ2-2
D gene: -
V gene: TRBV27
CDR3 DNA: TGTGCCAGCAGTTTACATCGAGGGAACACCGGGGAGCTGTTTTTT
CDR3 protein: CASSLHRGNTGELFF

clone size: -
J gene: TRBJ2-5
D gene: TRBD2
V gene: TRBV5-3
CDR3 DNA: TGTGCCAGAAGCACCTGGGGTGCGGGGGGGAAAGAGACCCAGTACTTC
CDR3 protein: CARSTWGAGGKETQYF

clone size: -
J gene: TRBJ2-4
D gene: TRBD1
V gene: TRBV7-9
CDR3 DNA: TGTGCCAGCAGCCTCCAGGGACAGGGGCCCAAAAACATTCAGTACTTC
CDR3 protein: CASSLQGQGPKNIQYF

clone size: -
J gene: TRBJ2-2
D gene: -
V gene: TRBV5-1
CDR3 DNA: TGCGCCAGCATGGTTCAGGTTGGAAGTAACACCGGGGAGCTGTTTTTT
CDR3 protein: CASMVQVGSNTGELFF

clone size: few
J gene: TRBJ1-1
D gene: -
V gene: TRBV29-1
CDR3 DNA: TGCAGCGGCCTCTTCATGAACACTGAAGCTTTCTTT
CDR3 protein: CSGLFMNTEAFF

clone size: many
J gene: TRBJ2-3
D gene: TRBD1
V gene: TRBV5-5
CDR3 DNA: TGTGCCAGCGGCCTCCCGGGGACAGGAAGCACAGATACGCAGTATTTT
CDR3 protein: CASGLPGTGSTDTQYF

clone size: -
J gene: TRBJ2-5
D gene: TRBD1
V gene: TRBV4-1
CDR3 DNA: TGCGCCAGCAGCCAAGCCCGACGGGGGACAGGGAAGTCGTATGCTGAGACCCAGTACTTC
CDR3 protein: CASSQARRGTGKSYAETQYF

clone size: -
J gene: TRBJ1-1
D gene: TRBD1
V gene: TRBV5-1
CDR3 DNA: TGCGCCAGCAGCTTGGGACAGGGAAGTGAAGCTTTCTTT
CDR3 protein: CASSLGQGSEAFF